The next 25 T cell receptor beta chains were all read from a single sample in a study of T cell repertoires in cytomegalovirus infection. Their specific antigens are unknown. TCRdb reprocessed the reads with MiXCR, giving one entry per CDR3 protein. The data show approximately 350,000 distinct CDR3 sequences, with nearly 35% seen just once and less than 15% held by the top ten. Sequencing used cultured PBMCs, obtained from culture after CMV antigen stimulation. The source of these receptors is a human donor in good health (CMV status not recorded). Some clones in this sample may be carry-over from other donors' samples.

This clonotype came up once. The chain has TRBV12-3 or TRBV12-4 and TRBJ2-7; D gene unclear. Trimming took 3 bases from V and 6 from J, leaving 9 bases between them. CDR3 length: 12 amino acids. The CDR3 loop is CASSFGRSEQYV. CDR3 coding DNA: TGTGCCAGCAGTTTCGGACGAAGCGAGCAGTACGTC.

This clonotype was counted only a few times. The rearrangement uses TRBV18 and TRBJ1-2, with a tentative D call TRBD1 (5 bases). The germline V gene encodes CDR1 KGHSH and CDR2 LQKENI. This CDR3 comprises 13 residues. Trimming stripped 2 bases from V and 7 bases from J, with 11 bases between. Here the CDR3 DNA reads TGTGCCAGCTCACCAGGCAGGGTCGGTGGCTACACCTTC. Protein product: CASSPGRVGGYTF.

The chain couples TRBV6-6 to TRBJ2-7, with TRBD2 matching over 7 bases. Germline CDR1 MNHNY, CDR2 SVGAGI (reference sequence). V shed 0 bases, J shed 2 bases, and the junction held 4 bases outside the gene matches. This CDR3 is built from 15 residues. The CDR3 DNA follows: TGTGCCAGCAGTTACTCGCTAGCGGAACCCTACGAGCAGTACTTC. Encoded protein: CASSYSLAEPYEQYF.

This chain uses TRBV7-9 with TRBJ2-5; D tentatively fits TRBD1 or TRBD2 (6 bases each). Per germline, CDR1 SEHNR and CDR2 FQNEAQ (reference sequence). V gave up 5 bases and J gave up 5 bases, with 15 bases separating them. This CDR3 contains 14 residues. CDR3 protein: CASSQRGAQETQYF. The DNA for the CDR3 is TGTGCCAGCAGCCAAAGGGGGGCTCAGGAGACCCAGTACTTC. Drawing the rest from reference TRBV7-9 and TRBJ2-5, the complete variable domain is DTGVSQNPRHKITKRGQNVTFRCDPISEHNRLYWYRQTLGQGPEFLTYFQNEAQLEKSRLLSDRFSAERPKGSFSTLEIQRTEQGDSAMYLCASSQRGAQETQYFGPGTRLLVL.

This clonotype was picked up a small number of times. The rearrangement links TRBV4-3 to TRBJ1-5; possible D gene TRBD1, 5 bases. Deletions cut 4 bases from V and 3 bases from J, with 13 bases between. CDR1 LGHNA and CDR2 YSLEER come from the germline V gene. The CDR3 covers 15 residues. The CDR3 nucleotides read TGCGCCAGCAGCCGGGACCTAACATACAATCAGCCCCAGCATTTT. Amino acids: CASSRDLTYNQPQHF.

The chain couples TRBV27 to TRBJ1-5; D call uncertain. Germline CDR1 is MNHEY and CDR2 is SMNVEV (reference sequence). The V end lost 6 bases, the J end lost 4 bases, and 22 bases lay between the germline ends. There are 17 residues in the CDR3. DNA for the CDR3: TGTGCCAGCAGCCCCCGGCGGGCAGGCCACGGGAATCAGCCCCAGCATTTT. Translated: CASSPRRAGHGNQPQHF.

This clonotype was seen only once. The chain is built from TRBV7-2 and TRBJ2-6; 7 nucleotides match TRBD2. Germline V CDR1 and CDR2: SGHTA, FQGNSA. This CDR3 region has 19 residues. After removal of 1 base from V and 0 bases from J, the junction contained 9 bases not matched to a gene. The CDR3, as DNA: TGTGCCAGCAGCTTAGTATTTGGGGGGGGTGGCTCTGGGGCCAACGTCCTGACTTTC. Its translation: CASSLVFGGGGSGANVLTF.

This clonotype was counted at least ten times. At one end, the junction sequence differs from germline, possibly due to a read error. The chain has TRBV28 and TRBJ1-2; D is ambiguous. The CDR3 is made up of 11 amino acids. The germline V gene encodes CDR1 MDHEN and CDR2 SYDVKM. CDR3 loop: CASSLSYGYTF. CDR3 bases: TGTGCCAGCAGCTTATCCTATGGCTACACCTTC.

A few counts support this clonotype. CDR3 in DNA: TGTGCCAGTCAACGGGGCTACGAGCAGTACTTC. Protein: CASQRGYEQYF. The chain couples TRBV27 to TRBJ2-7; the D gene is possibly TRBD2 (5 bases). Trimming removed 9 bases from V and 3 bases from J, with 9 bases in between. Germline CDR1 and CDR2: MNHEY and SMNVEV (reference sequence). This CDR3 has 11 amino acids.

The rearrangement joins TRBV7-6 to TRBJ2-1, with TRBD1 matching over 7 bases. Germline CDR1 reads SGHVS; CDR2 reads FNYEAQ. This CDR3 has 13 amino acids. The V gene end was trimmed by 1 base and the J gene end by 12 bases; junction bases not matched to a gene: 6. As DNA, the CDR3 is TGTGCCAGCAGCTTAGTAGACAGGGAAGGGCAGTTCTTC. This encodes CASSLVDREGQFF. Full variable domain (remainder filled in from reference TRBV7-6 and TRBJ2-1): GAGVSQSPRYKVTKRGQDVALRCDPISGHVSLYWYRQALGQGPEFLTYFNYEAQQDKSGLPNDRFSAERPEGSISTLTIQRTEQRDSAMYRCASSLVDREGQFFGPGTRLTVL.

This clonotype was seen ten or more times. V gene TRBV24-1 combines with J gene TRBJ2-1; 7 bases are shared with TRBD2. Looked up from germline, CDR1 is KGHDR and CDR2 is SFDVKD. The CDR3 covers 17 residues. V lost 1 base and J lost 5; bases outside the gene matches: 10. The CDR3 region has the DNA TGTGCCACCAGTGATTTCGGGGTATATGGGACTAACAATGAGCAGTTCTTC. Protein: CATSDFGVYGTNNEQFF.

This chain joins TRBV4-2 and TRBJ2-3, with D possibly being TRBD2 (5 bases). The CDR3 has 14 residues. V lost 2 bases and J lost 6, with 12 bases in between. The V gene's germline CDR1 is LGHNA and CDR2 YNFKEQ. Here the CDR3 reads CASSQKDAGDTQYF. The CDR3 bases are TGTGCCAGCAGCCAAAAAGACGCGGGTGATACGCAGTATTTT.

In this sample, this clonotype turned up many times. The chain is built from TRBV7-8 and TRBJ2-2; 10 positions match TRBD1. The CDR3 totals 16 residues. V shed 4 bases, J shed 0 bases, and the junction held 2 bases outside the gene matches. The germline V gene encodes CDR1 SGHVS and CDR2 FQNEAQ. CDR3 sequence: CASSYGQGANTGELFF. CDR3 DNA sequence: TGTGCCAGCAGCTACGGACAGGGGGCGAACACCGGGGAGCTGTTTTTT. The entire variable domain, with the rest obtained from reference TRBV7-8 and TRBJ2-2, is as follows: GAGVSQSPRYKVAKRGQDVALRCDPISGHVSLFWYQQALGQGPEFLTYFQNEAQLDKSGLPSDRFFAERPEGSVSTLKIQRTQQEDSAVYLCASSYGQGANTGELFFGEGSRLTVL.

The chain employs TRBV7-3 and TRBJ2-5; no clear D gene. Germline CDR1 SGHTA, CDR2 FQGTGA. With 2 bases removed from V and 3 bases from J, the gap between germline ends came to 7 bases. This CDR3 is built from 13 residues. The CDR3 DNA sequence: TGTGCCAGCAGCTTATTTCCAAAAGAGACCCAGTACTTC. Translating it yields CASSLFPKETQYF.

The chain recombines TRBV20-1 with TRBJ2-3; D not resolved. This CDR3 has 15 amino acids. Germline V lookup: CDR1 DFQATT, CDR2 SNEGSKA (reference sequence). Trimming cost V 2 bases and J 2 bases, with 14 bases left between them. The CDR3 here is CSARQFLRATDTQYF. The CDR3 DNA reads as TGCAGTGCTAGACAGTTTTTAAGGGCCACAGATACGCAGTATTTT.

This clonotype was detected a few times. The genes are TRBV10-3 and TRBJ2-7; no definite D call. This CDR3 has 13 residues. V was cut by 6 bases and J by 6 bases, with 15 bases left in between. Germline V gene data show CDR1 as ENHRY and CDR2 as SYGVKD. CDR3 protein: CAISRVEKAEQYV. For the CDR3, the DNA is TGTGCCATCAGCCGGGTCGAGAAAGCCGAGCAGTACGTC.

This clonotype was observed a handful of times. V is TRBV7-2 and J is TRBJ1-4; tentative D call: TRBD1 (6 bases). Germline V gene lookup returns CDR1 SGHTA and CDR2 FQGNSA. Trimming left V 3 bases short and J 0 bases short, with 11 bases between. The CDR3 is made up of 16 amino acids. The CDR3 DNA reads TGTGCCAGCAGCTTCAGGGGCTTTACAACTAATGAAAAACTGTTTTTT. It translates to CASSFRGFTTNEKLFF.

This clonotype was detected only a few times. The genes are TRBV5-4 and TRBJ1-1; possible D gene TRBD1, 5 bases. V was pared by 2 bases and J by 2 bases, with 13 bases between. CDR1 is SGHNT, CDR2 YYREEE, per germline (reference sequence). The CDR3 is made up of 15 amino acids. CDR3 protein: CASSLRQGTNTEAFF. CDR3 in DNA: TGTGCCAGCAGCTTACGTCAGGGTACCAACACTGAAGCTTTCTTT.

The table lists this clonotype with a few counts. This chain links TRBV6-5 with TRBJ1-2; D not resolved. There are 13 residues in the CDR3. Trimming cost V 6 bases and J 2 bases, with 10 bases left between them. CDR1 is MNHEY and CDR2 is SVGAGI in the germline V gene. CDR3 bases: TGTGCCAGCAGAACAGACACAAACTATGGCTACACCTTC. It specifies CASRTDTNYGYTF.

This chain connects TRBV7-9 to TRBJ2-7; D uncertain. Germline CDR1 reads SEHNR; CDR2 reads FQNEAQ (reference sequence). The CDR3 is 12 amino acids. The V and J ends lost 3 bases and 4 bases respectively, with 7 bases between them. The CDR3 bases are TGTGCCAGCAGCTTTGGGGATTACGAGCAGTACTTC. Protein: CASSFGDYEQYF.

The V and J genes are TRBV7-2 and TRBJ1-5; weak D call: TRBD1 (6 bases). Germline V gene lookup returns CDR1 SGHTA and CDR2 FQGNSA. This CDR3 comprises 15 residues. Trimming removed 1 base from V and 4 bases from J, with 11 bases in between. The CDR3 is CASSLGQDWNQPQHF. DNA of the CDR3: TGTGCCAGCAGCTTAGGACAGGACTGGAATCAGCCCCAGCATTTT.

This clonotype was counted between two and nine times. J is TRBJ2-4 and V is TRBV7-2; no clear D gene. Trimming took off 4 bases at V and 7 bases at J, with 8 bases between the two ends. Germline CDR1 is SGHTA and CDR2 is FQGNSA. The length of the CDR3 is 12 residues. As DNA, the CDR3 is TGTGCCAGCAGCTACCTACCGAACATTCAGTACTTC. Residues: CASSYLPNIQYF.

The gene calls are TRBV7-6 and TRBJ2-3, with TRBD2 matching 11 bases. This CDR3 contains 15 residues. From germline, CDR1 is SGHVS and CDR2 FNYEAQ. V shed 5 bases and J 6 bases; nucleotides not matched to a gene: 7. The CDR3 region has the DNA TGTGCCAGCAGCCAAGTGACTAGCGGGGCGGATACGCAGTATTTT. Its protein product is CASSQVTSGADTQYF.

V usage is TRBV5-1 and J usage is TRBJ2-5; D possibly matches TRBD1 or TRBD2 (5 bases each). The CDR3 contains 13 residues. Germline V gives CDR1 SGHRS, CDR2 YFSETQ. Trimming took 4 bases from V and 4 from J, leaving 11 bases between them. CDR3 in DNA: TGCGCCAGCAGCGAGGGACGGAGAGAGACCCAGTACTTC. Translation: CASSEGRRETQYF.

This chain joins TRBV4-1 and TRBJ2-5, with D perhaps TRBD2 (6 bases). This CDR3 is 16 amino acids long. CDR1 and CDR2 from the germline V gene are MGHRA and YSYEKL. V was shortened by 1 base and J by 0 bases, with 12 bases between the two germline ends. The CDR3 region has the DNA TGCGCCAGCAGCCAAGCCCTGGGAGGCGACCAAGAGACCCAGTACTTC. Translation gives CASSQALGGDQETQYF.